This is a list of T cell receptor beta chains from one sample in a study of T cell repertoires in cytomegalovirus infection. TCRdb re-called the reads through MiXCR, storing one row per CDR3 protein. There are 150,000 to 200,000 distinct CDR3 sequences in the sample; 17% occur only once, and roughly a sixth lies in the top ten. The sample comprised CD8+ T cells from PBMCs. Source of these receptors: a human donor in good health (CMV status not recorded). Some clones in this sample may be carry-over from other donors' samples. Each CDR3 is given with its conserved first and last residue. A D gene is named only where the DNA matches it firmly. Some rows have no size entry. The others give once, few or many, or a class for an expanded clone.

>TRBV4-1|TRBD2|TRBJ2-7|few
TGCGCCAGCAGCCAAGTACTAGCGGGCGGCGAGCAGTACTTC
CASSQVLAGGEQYF
>TRBV6-2/TRBV6-3|-|TRBJ1-1|few
TGTGCCAGCCTACCGGACGCAACGGTGAACACTGAAGCTTTCTTT
CASLPDATVNTEAFF
>TRBV5-5|-|TRBJ2-3|few
TGTGCCAGCAGCCTTATTCCAATAAGCACAGATACGCAGTATTTT
CASSLIPISTDTQYF
>TRBV7-2|-|TRBJ1-4|many
TGTGCCAGCAGCTTAGAGGCTAATGAAAAACTGTTTTTT
CASSLEANEKLFF
>TRBV20-1|-|TRBJ2-7|-
TGCAGTGCTAGAGACGGACCCATCTCCTACGAGCAGTACTTC
CSARDGPISYEQYF
>TRBV11-2|-|TRBJ2-7|-
TGTGCCAGCAGCTATCCGGGACACATCTACGAGCAGTACTTC
CASSYPGHIYEQYF
>TRBV7-6|-|TRBJ2-1|many
TGTGCCAGCAGCCCGTTTCGTTCCGCCTACAATGAGCAGTTCTTC
CASSPFRSAYNEQFF
>TRBV7-2|TRBD1|TRBJ1-1|-
TGTGCCAGCAGCCCAACGACAGGGTCTGAAGCTTTCTTT
CASSPTTGSEAFF
>TRBV6-1|TRBD1|TRBJ2-2|-
TGTGCCAGCAGTTACACAGGGGGGACCGGGGAGCTGTTTTTT
CASSYTGGTGELFF
>TRBV4-1|TRBD2|TRBJ2-3|-
TGCGCCAGCAGCCAAGAAGGGAGCGGGGAAGATACGCAGTATTTT
CASSQEGSGEDTQYF
>TRBV12-3/TRBV12-4|TRBD1|TRBJ2-7|-
TGTGCCAGCAGTTTTGGAGCAGGGGGCTACGAGCAGTACTTC
CASSFGAGGYEQYF
>TRBV5-1|-|TRBJ2-3|few
TGCGCCAGCAGCTTGCGGGCTGATACGCAGTATTTT
CASSLRADTQYF
>TRBV7-9|-|TRBJ2-7|-
TGTGCCAGCAGCTTACGGGCAGGTCCCTATTACGAGCAGTACTTC
CASSLRAGPYYEQYF
>TRBV29-1|-|TRBJ2-1|-
TGCTGCGTTGATGTCACAGACAATGAGCAGTTCTTC
CCVDVTDNEQFF
>TRBV28|TRBD2|TRBJ2-2|few
TGTGCCAGCAGTACCCGACTAGCGGGAAGCCTCGCTACCGGGGAGCTGTTTTTT
CASSTRLAGSLATGELFF
>TRBV19|-|TRBJ1-3|-
TGTGCCAGTAGTATAGATTTAAGCTCTGGAAACACCATATATTTT
CASSIDLSSGNTIYF
>TRBV19|TRBD1|TRBJ2-1|-
TGTGCCAGTAGTAAGTCAGGGGGCTTCTCCTACAATGAGCAGTTCTTC
CASSKSGGFSYNEQFF
>TRBV25-1|TRBD1|TRBJ2-6|-
TGTGCCAGCAGTAACCGGGACAGGGCCCCGGCTGGGGCCAACGTCCTGACTTTC
CASSNRDRAPAGANVLTF
>TRBV7-7|-|TRBJ2-2|medium-sized
TGTGCCAGCAGCCCGCCCTCCGGGGAGCTGTTTTTT
CASSPPSGELFF
>TRBV2|-|TRBJ1-2|-
TGTGCCAGAAATCGTAACCGGCAGGGAGGCTATGGCTACACCTTC
CARNRNRQGGYGYTF
>TRBV5-6|-|TRBJ2-1|few
TGTGCCAGCAGCCCCCTCCGGTGGGGCAATGAGCAGTTCTTC
CASSPLRWGNEQFF
>TRBV20-1|TRBD1|TRBJ1-2|few
TGCAGTGCTGAAGACAGGGGTGATGAAGGCTACTATGGCTACACCTTC
CSAEDRGDEGYYGYTF
>TRBV12-3/TRBV12-4|-|TRBJ1-2|-
TGTGCCAGCAGTTTAGGCAGACAGAACCTTCTCTATGGCTACACCTTC
CASSLGRQNLLYGYTF
>TRBV7-9|-|TRBJ1-2|-
TGTGCCAGCAAAACTAACCCGACAACGGGGGACACCTTC
CASKTNPTTGDTF
>TRBV7-2|-|TRBJ1-1|-
TGTGCCAGCAGCTCCTCACTCCACGGGAACACTGAAGCTTTCTTT
CASSSSLHGNTEAFF
>TRBV10-3|TRBD2|TRBJ2-1|few
TGTGCCATCAGTGAGTCTAGAGTAGCGGGTGGCTACAATGAGCAGTTCTTC
CAISESRVAGGYNEQFF
>TRBV19|-|TRBJ2-7|-
TGTGCCAGTAGGGCGGACGGTGGCCCCGACGAGCAGTACTTC
CASRADGGPDEQYF
>TRBV5-6|TRBD1|TRBJ2-7|once
TGTGCCAGCAGAAGGGCCGGCAGGGGGCTTTACGAGCAGTACTTC
CASRRAGRGLYEQYF
>TRBV7-2|-|TRBJ2-6|many
TGTGCCAGCACAGCGACAAACTCTGGGGCCAACGTCCTGACTTTC
CASTATNSGANVLTF
>TRBV7-8|-|TRBJ1-5|-
TGTGCCAGCAGCGAATTTGTCCATCAGCCCCAGCATTTT
CASSEFVHQPQHF
>TRBV28|-|TRBJ2-7|-
TGTGCCAGCAGTCCAGTGTACAGGGCGGAGAACGAGCAGTACTTC
CASSPVYRAENEQYF
>TRBV7-8|TRBD1|TRBJ1-2|many
TGTGCCAGCAGCTTAGGGACAGGGTCTTCTGGCTACACCTTC
CASSLGTGSSGYTF